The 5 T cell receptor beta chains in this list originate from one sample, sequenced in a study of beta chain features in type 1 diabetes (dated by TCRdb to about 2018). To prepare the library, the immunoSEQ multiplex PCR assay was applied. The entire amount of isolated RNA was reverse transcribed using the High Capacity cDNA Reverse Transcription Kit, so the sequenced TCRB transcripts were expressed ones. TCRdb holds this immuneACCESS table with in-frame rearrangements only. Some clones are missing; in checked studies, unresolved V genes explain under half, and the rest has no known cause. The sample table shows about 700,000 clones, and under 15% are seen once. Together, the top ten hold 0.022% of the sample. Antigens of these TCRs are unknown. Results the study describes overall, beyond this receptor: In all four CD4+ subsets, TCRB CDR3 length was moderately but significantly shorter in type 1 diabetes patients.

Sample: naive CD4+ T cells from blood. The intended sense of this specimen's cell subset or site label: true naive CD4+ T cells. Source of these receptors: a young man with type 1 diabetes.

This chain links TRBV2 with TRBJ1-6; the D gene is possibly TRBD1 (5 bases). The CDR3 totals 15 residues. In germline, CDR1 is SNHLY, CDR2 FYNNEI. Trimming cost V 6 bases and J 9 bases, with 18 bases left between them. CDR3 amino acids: CASRNGGGISSPLHF. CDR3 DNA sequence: TGTGCCAGCAGGAATGGTGGGGGAATCAGTTCACCCCTCCACTTT.

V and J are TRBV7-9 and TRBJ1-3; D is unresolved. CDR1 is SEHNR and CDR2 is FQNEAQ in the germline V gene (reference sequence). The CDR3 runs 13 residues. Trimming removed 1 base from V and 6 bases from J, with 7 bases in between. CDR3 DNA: TGTGCCAGCAGCTTAGGCCTTGAAAACACCATATATTTT. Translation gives CASSLGLENTIYF.

In DNA form, the CDR3 reads TGTGCCAGCAGTGGGGGCTCGAGCAATCAGCCCCAGCATTTT. Amino acids: CASSGGSSNQPQHF. This sequence joins TRBV9 and TRBJ1-5, with a tentative D call TRBD1 (6 bases). This CDR3 contains 14 residues. Germline V gene data show CDR1 as SGDLS and CDR2 as YYNGEE. V was clipped by 5 bases and J by 1 base, with 10 bases between them.

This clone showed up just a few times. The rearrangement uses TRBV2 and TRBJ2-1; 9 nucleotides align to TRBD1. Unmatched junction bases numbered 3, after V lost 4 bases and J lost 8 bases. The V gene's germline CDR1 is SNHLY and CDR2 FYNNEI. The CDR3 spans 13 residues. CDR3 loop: CASSVDRGHEQFF. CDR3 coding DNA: TGTGCCAGCAGTGTGGACAGGGGCCATGAGCAGTTCTTC.

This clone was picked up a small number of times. CDR3 sequence: CASSLDQGMEAFF. The DNA for the CDR3 is TGTGCCAGCAGCTTGGACCAGGGGATGGAAGCTTTCTTT. The rearrangement uses TRBV5-4 and TRBJ1-1; possibly TRBD1 for D (6 bases). The germline V gene has CDR1 SGHNT and CDR2 YYREEE (reference sequence). This CDR3 is built from 13 residues. V lost 0 bases to trimming and J lost 8 bases, with 11 bases between them. The entire variable domain, with the rest obtained from reference TRBV5-4 and TRBJ1-1, is as follows: ETGVTQSPTHLIKTRGQQVTLRCSSQSGHNTVSWYQQALGQGPQFIFQYYREEENGRGNFPPRFSGLQFPNYSSELNVNALELDDSALYLCASSLDQGMEAFFGQGTRLTVV.